This T cell receptor (beta chain) was found in a study of shared clonotypes between healthy human individuals. Profiling relied on immunoSEQ multiplex PCR, and the TCRdb table lists in-frame clones only, not all of them. The repertoire consists of 600,000 to 750,000 clones, with roughly 88% occurring once and the leading ten covering 34%. V shed 6 bases and J shed 0 bases, with 21 bases lying between them. Germline CDR1 reads KGHSH; CDR2 reads LQKENI. This CDR3 contains 18 residues. The gene calls are TRBV18 and TRBJ2-1; D possibly corresponds to TRBD2 (6 bases). The source is a young man in good health. Some clones in this sample may be carry-over from other donors' samples. Sample: memory CD8+ T cells from PBMCs. Subset here: CD45RO+ cells pooled with CCR7-negative TemRA cells. In nucleotides, the CDR3 is TGTGCCAGCTCCCTACCCCCCGGGAGCACAAGCTCCTACAATGAGCAGTTCTTC. It encodes CASSLPPGSTSSYNEQFF.